Detailed here is one T cell receptor beta chain. Its antigen is unidentified. The data are from a study of response to subunit inactivated influenza vaccine. Study results and limitations: There was a suggestion from the authors that each seasonal influenza vaccination recruits few new T cells.

TCRdb analysed the RT-PCR reads with MiXCR anew, one entry per CDR3 protein. The table records 450,000 to 500,000 distinct CDR3 sequences, approximately 11% of them present only once. The CDR3 spans 13 residues. Per the germline V gene, CDR1 is SGHTA and CDR2 is FQGNSA. Trimming shortened V by 4 bases and J by 5 bases, and 10 bases separated the two germline ends. The receptor was isolated from a man aged 50-59 years who received an inactivated influenza vaccine. Sample: PBMCs from blood, taken roughly 48 days after vaccination. The chain links TRBV7-2 to TRBJ2-3; tentative D call: TRBD2 (6 bases). The CDR3 reads CASSYRLVDTQYF. The DNA of the CDR3 is TGTGCCAGCAGCTACCGACTAGTAGATACGCAGTATTTT.